A selection of T cell receptor beta chains follows, all from one sample in a study of blood T cell repertoires in COVID-19. Using immunoSEQ multiplex PCR, the repertoire was profiled, and TCRdb retains in-frame clones only, with some absent. The sample carries about 81,000 clones, around 88% recorded once. Sequenced input: peripheral blood. The receptors were gathered from a woman of 80 years or more with acute or convalescent COVID-19. The CDR3 runs from the conserved cysteine through the conserved F or W. Fields, in order: V gene, J gene, D gene, clone size, CDR3 protein, CDR3 DNA. A D gene is named only where the DNA matches it firmly. The listing skips clone size in some rows; elsewhere it reads once, few, many or a size class.

>TRBV18|TRBJ1-2|-|-
CASSSGGLEGYTF
TGTGCCAGCTCCTCGGGGGGCCTTGAGGGCTACACCTTC
>TRBV29-1|TRBJ2-7|TRBD2|-
CSVEGPSGTYEQYF
TGCAGCGTTGAAGGGCCTAGCGGAACCTACGAGCAGTACTTC
>TRBV7-8|TRBJ1-6|TRBD1|-
CASSLDGTGSSYNSPLHF
TGTGCCAGCAGCTTAGACGGGACAGGGTCATCCTATAATTCACCCCTCCACTTT
>TRBV7-2|TRBJ1-4|TRBD1|-
CASSQGQGVEKLFF
TGTGCCAGCAGCCAGGGACAGGGAGTTGAAAAACTGTTTTTT
>TRBV5-4|TRBJ1-2|-|-
CASSLPDSFYGYTF
TGTGCCAGCAGCTTACCGGACAGCTTCTATGGCTACACCTTC
>TRBV5-1|TRBJ1-3|-|-
CASSLEGGFSGNTIYF
TGCGCCAGCAGCTTGGAGGGCGGGTTCTCTGGAAACACCATATATTTT
>TRBV6-1|TRBJ1-2|TRBD1|-
CASSQSTGAGGYTF
TGTGCCAGCAGTCAATCAACAGGGGCAGGTGGCTACACCTTC
>TRBV19|TRBJ1-6|-|-
CASNSVDSPLHF
TGTGCCAGTAACTCGGTAGATTCACCCCTCCACTTT
>TRBV7-8|TRBJ1-4|-|-
CASSLDFLKSATNEKLFF
TGTGCCAGCAGCTTAGACTTTCTCAAGAGTGCAACTAATGAAAAACTGTTTTTT
>TRBV2|TRBJ1-4|TRBD1|-
CASSNGYRGDEKLFF
TGTGCCAGCAGCAACGGGTACAGGGGCGATGAAAAACTGTTTTTT
>TRBV6-5|TRBJ1-3|TRBD1|-
CASSGGQYSGNTIYF
TGTGCCAGCAGCGGGGGACAGTACTCTGGAAACACCATATATTTT
>TRBV9|TRBJ2-1|TRBD2|few
CASTRAGGSEQFF
TGTGCCAGCACACGAGCGGGGGGGAGCGAGCAGTTCTTC
>TRBV7-2|TRBJ2-1|TRBD2|-
CASRYSGGALAYEQFF
TGTGCCAGCAGATACAGCGGGGGGGCCCTCGCCTATGAGCAGTTCTTC
>TRBV5-3|TRBJ1-5|-|-
CARSEYRTPFRPNSNQPQHF
TGTGCCAGAAGCGAATATCGGACACCCTTTCGTCCAAATAGCAATCAGCCCCAGCATTTT
>TRBV11-2|TRBJ2-3|TRBD2|-
CASSLGLTSGTVTDTQYF
TGTGCCAGCAGCTTAGGCCTGACTAGCGGGACTGTAACAGATACGCAGTATTTT
>TRBV15|TRBJ2-5|-|-
CATSRTVETQYF
TGTGCCACCAGCAGGACAGTTGAGACCCAGTACTTC
>TRBV15|TRBJ2-5|-|-
CATSIGGQETQYF
TGTGCCACCAGCATAGGGGGCCAAGAGACCCAGTACTTC
>TRBV6-5|TRBJ2-7|TRBD1|-
CASSYRTGLYEQYF
TGTGCCAGCAGTTACAGGACAGGGCTTTACGAGCAGTACTTC
>TRBV30|TRBJ2-1|-|-
CAWKPAYNEQFF
TGTGCCTGGAAACCAGCCTACAATGAGCAGTTCTTC
>TRBV6-1|TRBJ2-1|TRBD2|-
CASSDRSLAGAYNEQFF
TGTGCCAGCAGTGATCGGTCCCTAGCGGGGGCTTACAATGAGCAGTTCTTC
>TRBV6-1|TRBJ2-1|-|once
CASSEAGGEAFF
TGTGCCAGCAGTGAAGCCGGCGGCGAGGCGTTCTTC
>TRBV25-1|TRBJ2-2|TRBD2|-
CASSESLASGRTGELFF
TGTGCCAGCAGTGAATCTCTGGCTAGCGGGAGGACCGGGGAGCTGTTTTTT
>TRBV6-5|TRBJ1-2|TRBD1|-
CASRTRDRGSYGYTF
TGTGCCAGCAGAACCCGGGACAGGGGCTCCTATGGCTACACCTTC
>TRBV5-1|TRBJ2-1|-|-
CASSLPQGGAYNEQFF
TGCGCCAGCAGCTTGCCGCAGGGTGGGGCCTACAATGAGCAGTTCTTC
>TRBV5-8|TRBJ2-2|-|-
CASSLFTTGKSNTGELFF
TGTGCCAGCAGCTTGTTCACAACGGGGAAGTCGAACACCGGGGAGCTGTTTTTT
>TRBV19|TRBJ2-1|-|-
CASSPASSSYNEQFF
TGTGCCAGTAGCCCTGCCTCGAGCTCCTACAATGAGCAGTTCTTC
>TRBV19|TRBJ2-2|TRBD2|-
CASSIQGLAGAGGELFF
TGTGCCAGTAGTATTCAGGGACTAGCGGGAGCTGGGGGGGAGCTGTTTTTT
>TRBV19|TRBJ1-1|TRBD1|-
CASSSQGARRQAFF
TGTGCCAGTAGTTCACAGGGGGCCCGCCGCCAAGCTTTCTTT
>TRBV5-5|TRBJ2-3|TRBD2|-
CASSSRLAGISDTQYF
TGTGCCAGCAGCTCCAGACTAGCGGGGATTTCAGATACGCAGTATTTT
>TRBV5-1|TRBJ2-5|-|few
CASSLNGETQYF
TGCGCCAGCAGCTTGAACGGAGAGACCCAGTACTTC
>TRBV2|TRBJ1-2|TRBD1|-
CAIPTGVAYGYTF
TGTGCCATTCCGACAGGGGTGGCCTATGGCTACACCTTC
>TRBV3-1/TRBV3-2|TRBJ2-1|-|-
CASSQEPSNQKEQFF
TGTGCCAGCAGCCAAGAACCTAGCAACCAAAAGGAGCAGTTCTTC
>TRBV7-3|TRBJ2-1|TRBD1|-
CASSLTWTGSYNEQFF
TGTGCCAGCAGCTTAACGTGGACAGGGTCGTACAATGAGCAGTTCTTC
>TRBV7-3|TRBJ2-3|TRBD2|-
CASSLEGTSGSDTQYF
TGTGCCAGCAGCTTAGAGGGGACTAGTGGTTCGGATACGCAGTATTTT
>TRBV21-1|TRBJ2-1|-|-
CASRRGRQADNEQFF
TGTGCCAGCAGACGCGGGCGACAGGCCGACAATGAGCAGTTCTTC
>TRBV7-9|TRBJ2-7|-|-
CASSSNYEQYF
TGTGCCAGCAGTTCCAACTACGAGCAGTACTTC
>TRBV6-6|TRBJ2-7|-|-
CASVRGNSYEQYF
TGTGCCAGTGTCCGGGGAAATTCCTACGAGCAGTACTTC
>TRBV6-5|TRBJ2-1|TRBD1|-
CASSYSGTVYNEQFF
TGTGCCAGCAGTTACTCCGGGACAGTCTACAATGAGCAGTTCTTC
>TRBV30|TRBJ2-3|-|-
CAWSPPRTGSADTDTQYF
TGTGCCTGGAGTCCACCAAGAACAGGAAGCGCTGACACAGATACGCAGTATTTT
>TRBV5-1|TRBJ1-6|-|-
CASSPVTGNSPLHF
TGCGCCAGCAGCCCGGTGACTGGGAATTCACCCCTCCACTTT
>TRBV5-1|TRBJ2-3|TRBD1|-
CASSLQGARTDTQYF
TGCGCCAGCAGCTTACAGGGGGCGCGGACAGATACGCAGTATTTT
>TRBV3-1/TRBV3-2|TRBJ1-2|-|-
CASSQDLTGFRYGYTF
TGTGCCAGCAGCCAAGATCTCACAGGGTTCCGATATGGCTACACCTTC
>TRBV5-5|TRBJ2-3|-|few
CASSLAVTDTQYF
TGTGCCAGCAGCTTGGCAGTTACAGATACGCAGTATTTT
>TRBV10-3|TRBJ2-7|TRBD2|-
CAISETSGVLEQYF
TGTGCCATCAGTGAGACTAGCGGGGTACTCGAGCAGTACTTC
>TRBV9|TRBJ1-1|-|-
CASSEGEGEAFF
TGTGCCAGCAGCGAGGGGGAGGGTGAAGCTTTCTTT